This record concerns one T cell receptor beta chain sequence. Its recognized antigen is unknown. Base qualities are not provided; no much larger clone lies one nucleotide away. The sequencer was an Illumina HiSeq 2000. TCR beta chain libraries were generated by multiplex PCR amplification. The amplified TCR beta chain products were analyzed by high-throughput sequencing. TCRdb cleaned the public reads at Q25 with fastp, built clones with MiXCR and kept in-frame beta chains. Identical CDR3 protein sequences are pooled into one entry, listed with their most common genes and DNA. Counted in this sample were several thousand distinct CDR3 sequences; around 42% of them appeared once. The leading ten clones occupy 14% of the sample. The entry originates in a study of breast tumors, draining lymph nodes, adjacent tissues (dated by TCRdb to 2015 to 2016). About the study as a whole: In breast cancer patients, the study compared the TCR beta repertoires of tumor, adjacent nontumor tissue and axillary lymph nodes. In human breast cancer, the study set out to evaluate how tumor, surrounding tissue and draining lymph node repertoires relate to one another and whether T cells may move between these sites.

Paper-wide results and their limitations: Tumor and nontumor tissue repertoires were found to be significantly more similar in luminal-like than in basal-like breast cancer. The data were considered consistent with most tumor T cells being derived from the lymph node and subsequently expanding within tumor tissue. Tumor T-cell repertoires showed less diversity than lymph node repertoires and more diversity than nontumor tissue repertoires, and tumor T-cell repertoires showed preferential V and J gene usage. The conclusion that tumor T cells originate in lymph nodes was presented as consistent with a hypothesis rather than as directly demonstrated.

Adjacent samples were composed of nontumor breast tissue surrounding the tumor. Sequenced material: tumor-adjacent breast tissue. This sequence was found in a female donor with breast cancer. Some clones in this sample may be carry-over from other donors' samples.

The CDR3: CASSRSTSGVAKNIQYF. The DNA sequence is as follows: TGTGCCAGCAGTCGTTCGACTAGTGGGGTGGCCAAAAACATTCAGTACTTC. The sequence links TRBV28 to TRBJ2-4; TRBD2 could be the D gene, as 6 bases match. The germline V gene provides CDR1 MDHEN and CDR2 SYDVKM. The junction shows trimming of 5 bases on V and 1 base on J, plus 18 bases between the germline ends. The CDR3 runs 17 residues from the cysteine to the phenylalanine. The entry retains the CDR3 DNA only, 51 bases that are in frame from base 1. With the portions outside the CDR3 filled from the reference TRBV28 and TRBJ2-4 genes, the complete variable region becomes DVKVTQSSRYLVKRTGEKVFLECVQDMDHENMFWYRQDPGLGLRLIYFSYDVKMKEKGDIPEGYSVSREKKERFSLILESASTNQTSMYLCASSRSTSGVAKNIQYFGAGTRLSVL.